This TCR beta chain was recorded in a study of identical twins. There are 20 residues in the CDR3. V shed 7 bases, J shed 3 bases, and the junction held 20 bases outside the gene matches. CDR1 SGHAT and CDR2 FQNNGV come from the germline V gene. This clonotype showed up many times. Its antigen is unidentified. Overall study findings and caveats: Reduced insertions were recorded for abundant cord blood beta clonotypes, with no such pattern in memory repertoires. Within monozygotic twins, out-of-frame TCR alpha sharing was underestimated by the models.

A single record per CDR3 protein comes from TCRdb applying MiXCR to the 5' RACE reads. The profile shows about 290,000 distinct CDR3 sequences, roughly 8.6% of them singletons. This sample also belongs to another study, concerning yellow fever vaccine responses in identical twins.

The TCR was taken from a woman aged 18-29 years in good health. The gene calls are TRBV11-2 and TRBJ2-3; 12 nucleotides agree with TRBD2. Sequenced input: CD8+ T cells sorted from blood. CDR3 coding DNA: TGTGCCAGCACCCCTCTCGCTAGCGGGGGGGCCTCGGGCCTTACAGATACGCAGTATTTT. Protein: CASTPLASGGASGLTDTQYF.